This TCR beta chain is drawn from a study of T cells in Graves' hyperthyroidism and ophthalmopathy. The CDR3 consists of 13 residues. Per germline, CDR1 SGHVS and CDR2 FQNEAQ. V was cut by 1 base and J by 0 bases, with 4 bases left in between. Exclusion followed for patients with uncontrolled infection, other autoimmune disease, pregnancy or lactation. The authors obtained PBMCs from roughly 10 ml of fresh peripheral blood. The sample holds many counts of this clonotype. The antigen is unknown. Whole-study findings and limits: The majority of expanded thyroid clonotypes above 0.001 also appeared in blood.

What was amplified from RNA transcripts were TCR beta CDR3 regions. HTBI primers were used for first-round RT-PCR of the TCR CDR3. TCRdb reprocessed the multiplex PCR reads via MiXCR and lists one record per CDR3 protein. Seen here are some 600,000 distinct CDR3 sequences, about 15% observed once, and the top ten hold about 5.8%. The sample taken for sequencing was blood. This sequence joins TRBV7-8 and TRBJ2-7; no reliable D call. This receptor was taken from a woman younger than 45 with Graves' hyperthyroidism that later progressed to Graves' ophthalmopathy. The CDR3 here is CASSLELSYEQYF. The CDR3 nucleotides are TGTGCCAGCAGCTTAGAACTCTCCTACGAGCAGTACTTC. Variable domain in full (rest from reference TRBV7-8 and TRBJ2-7): GAGVSQSPRYKVAKRGQDVALRCDPISGHVSLFWYQQALGQGPEFLTYFQNEAQLDKSGLPSDRFFAERPEGSVSTLKIQRTQQEDSAVYLCASSLELSYEQYFGPGTRLTVT.